This T cell receptor beta chain was identified in a study of CD8 T cells in Susac syndrome. RNA, at roughly 0.45 to 1 ug, was reverse transcribed with random hexamers. Amplification of TCR beta CDR3 across 54 Vbeta and 13 Jbeta was performed with immunoSEQ multiplex PCR. TCRdb independently ran MiXCR on the immunoSEQ multiplex PCR reads; one entry per CDR3 protein. The sample holds some 110,000 distinct CDR3 sequences, 90% to 95% seen once. Those who served as multiple sclerosis controls were treatment-naive patients with stable or active relapsing-remitting disease. Negative magnetic isolation gave CD8+ and CD4+ cells; FACS enriched CD8+ TEMRA. The specimen sequenced was CD4+ T cells from PBMCs. This clonotype was sampled from a human donor with multiple sclerosis.

Written as DNA, the CDR3 is TGTGCCAGCTCACCAACCTTGGACAGACTGTCCTATGGCTACACCTTC. It encodes CASSPTLDRLSYGYTF. This chain connects TRBV18 to TRBJ1-2; D may be TRBD1 (6 bases). This CDR3 spans 16 amino acids. Trimming shortened V by 2 bases and J by 4 bases, and 17 bases separated the two germline ends. CDR1 is KGHSH, CDR2 LQKENI, per germline.